One sample yielded the 10 T cell receptor beta chains listed below, sequenced in a study of T cells in Graves' hyperthyroidism and ophthalmopathy. There were TCR beta CDR3 regions amplified from RNA transcripts. TCR CDR3 underwent first-round RT-PCR with the HTBI primer set. MiXCR was run by TCRdb on the multiplex PCR reads, yielding one entry per CDR3 protein. The sample shows 730,000 or so distinct CDR3 sequences, 15% to 20% of them seen only once. Sequencing used blood. The receptors were sampled from a woman aged 50 to 65 with Graves' hyperthyroidism that later progressed to Graves' ophthalmopathy.

The table lists this clonotype with a few counts. The chain couples TRBV24-1 to TRBJ2-7; D is perhaps TRBD1 (6 bases). Trimming took 7 bases from V and 3 from J, leaving 15 bases between them. This CDR3 has 14 residues. The V gene's germline CDR1 is KGHDR and CDR2 SFDVKD. The chain's CDR3 is CATSASDSNYEQYF. Here the CDR3 DNA reads TGTGCCACCAGCGCCTCGGACAGCAACTACGAGCAGTACTTC.

V and J are TRBV6-2 or TRBV6-3 and TRBJ2-5, with 7 bases that match TRBD2. After removal of 5 bases from V and 2 bases from J, the junction contained 11 bases not matched to a gene. CDR1 is MNHEY, CDR2 SVGEGT, per germline. CDR3 size: 16 residues. The CDR3 loop reads CASSVFSSGQQETQYF. The CDR3 DNA is TGTGCCAGCAGTGTGTTTTCTAGCGGACAACAAGAGACCCAGTACTTC.

In its sample, this clonotype was seen a few times. The J gene is TRBJ1-2, the V gene TRBV27; TRBD1 aligns across 8 bases. Trimming cost V 2 bases and J 2 bases; bases outside gene matches: 25. This CDR3 contains 22 residues. Germline V gives CDR1 MNHEY, CDR2 SMNVEV (reference sequence). The CDR3, as DNA: TGTGCCAGCAGTTTAGACGGGCGGTCTGGGGGCTACAGGGGGGGAATCAACTATGGCTACACCTTC. Amino acids: CASSLDGRSGGYRGGINYGYTF.

Only a few counts were recorded for this clonotype. The chain recombines TRBV5-1 with TRBJ2-3, with D perhaps matching TRBD1 or TRBD2 (5 bases each). Germline V gene data show CDR1 as SGHRS and CDR2 as YFSETQ. The ends were cut back, 2 bases at V and 2 bases at J, with 12 bases in the middle. There are 15 residues in the CDR3. The CDR3 reads CASSFGADSTDTQYF. For the CDR3, the DNA is TGCGCCAGCAGCTTCGGGGCAGACTCCACAGATACGCAGTATTTT.

This chain joins TRBV19 and TRBJ2-3; TRBD1 aligns across 9 bases. The CDR3 totals 15 residues. CDR1 LNHDA and CDR2 SQIVND come from the germline V gene (reference sequence). V lost 6 bases and J lost 2; bases outside the gene matches: 6. CDR3 region: CASRGQGFPTDTQYF. The CDR3 DNA reads as TGTGCCAGTAGGGGACAGGGTTTCCCCACAGATACGCAGTATTTT.

As for this clonotype: This sequence may be a read error, since a much larger clone differs from it by one base. This chain uses TRBV3-1 with TRBJ1-2, with D perhaps TRBD1 (5 bases). Germline CDR1 LGHDT, CDR2 YNNKEL (reference sequence). V lost 0 bases to trimming and J lost 4 bases, with 15 bases between them. The CDR3 loop spans 16 amino acids. The CDR3 DNA reads as TGTGCCAGCAGCCAAGATGGAGGACAACGACCCTATGGCTACACCTTC. It yields the protein CASSQDGGQRPYGYTF.

Worth noting for this clonotype: The germline gene is not matched at one end of the junction; a read error may be the cause. V is TRBV3-1 and J is TRBJ2-7, with TRBD2 as a possible D gene (5 bases). The CDR3 is 12 residues long. Germline CDR1 and CDR2: LGHDT and YNNKEL (reference sequence). The CDR3 DNA is TGTGTCAGCAGCCTCGGGGTCTACGAGCAGTACTTC. This codes for CVSSLGVYEQYF.

This chain joins TRBV20-1 and TRBJ2-3; 11 bases are a match to TRBD1. Germline V gene sequence: CDR1 DFQATT, CDR2 SNEGSKA (reference sequence). The ends lost 6 bases at V and 2 bases at J; junction bases unmatched: 7. The CDR3 loop spans 15 amino acids. CDR3 in amino acids: CSASRDRGATDTQYF. The CDR3 region has the DNA TGCAGTGCCAGCCGGGACAGGGGGGCCACAGATACGCAGTATTTT.

The chain uses TRBV7-2 and TRBJ2-5; TRBD2 is a possible D gene (6 bases). Germline values: CDR1 SGHTA, CDR2 FQGNSA. This CDR3 has 14 residues. V dropped 3 bases and J dropped 5 bases, with 13 bases sitting between them. DNA for the CDR3: TGTGCCAGCAGCTTCCAAGGGACTGGCGAGACCCAGTACTTC. It yields the protein CASSFQGTGETQYF.

This clonotype occurred a few times. The V and J genes are TRBV10-3 and TRBJ1-1; tentative D call: TRBD1 (6 bases). The CDR3 covers 15 residues. CDR1 and CDR2 (germline): ENHRY, SYGVKD. Deletions cut 2 bases from V and 4 bases from J, with 14 bases between. The CDR3 region is CAISEKGVGGTEAFF. DNA of the CDR3: TGTGCCATCAGTGAGAAAGGGGTAGGGGGCACTGAAGCTTTCTTT.